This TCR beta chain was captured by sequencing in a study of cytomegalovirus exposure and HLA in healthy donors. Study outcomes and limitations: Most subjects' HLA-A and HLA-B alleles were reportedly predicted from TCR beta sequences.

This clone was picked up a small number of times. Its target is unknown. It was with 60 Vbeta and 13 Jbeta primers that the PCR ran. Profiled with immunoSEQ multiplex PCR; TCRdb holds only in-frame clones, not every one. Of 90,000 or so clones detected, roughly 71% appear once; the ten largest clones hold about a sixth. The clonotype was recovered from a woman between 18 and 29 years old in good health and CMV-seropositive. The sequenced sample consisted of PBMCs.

The CDR3 region is CASSLGQYNEQFF. CDR3 sequence (DNA): TGTGCCAGCAGTTTAGGGCAGTACAATGAGCAGTTCTTC. This sequence joins TRBV28 and TRBJ2-1; no firm D call. CDR1 and CDR2 from the germline V gene are MDHEN and SYDVKM. The V end was cut by 2 bases, the J end by 4 bases, with 6 bases between. This CDR3 spans 13 amino acids.